The T cell receptor beta chain described here comes from a study of T-cell memory formation after mild COVID-19. Comment on this clonotype: Its target is unknown.

Study-wide results and limits: Second-wave clones reaching peak frequency on day 37 lacked confirmed SARS-CoV-2 specificity. Contracting clones, day 15 to 85, had balanced CD4/CD8, and later expanders favored CD4+. Those CD4+ clones that contracted were mainly in CM and EM (CD8+ ones in EMRA).

MiXCR, applied by TCRdb to the 5' RACE reads, yields one record per CDR3 protein. The table shows around 510,000 distinct CDR3 sequences, with roughly 21% occurring only once. The CDR3 extends over 17 amino acids. Trimming shortened V by 5 bases and J by 0 bases, and 17 bases separated the two germline ends. Germline values: CDR1 MNHNS, CDR2 SASEGT. The clonotype was recovered from an adult woman who had mild COVID-19 (a few samples of this study predate the infection). Cell type and time point are not known. V is TRBV6-1 and J is TRBJ1-5, with D maybe TRBD1 (5 bases). Sequenced material: PBMCs or a T cell subset sorted from them (not recorded which). The chain's CDR3 is CASSPGGTGYSNQPQHF. The CDR3 DNA sequence: TGTGCCAGCAGTCCCGGGGGGACCGGCTATAGCAATCAGCCCCAGCATTTT.